The 3 T cell receptor beta chains presented below share a single source sample, sequenced in a study of blood T cells in healthy people across ages. Primers used in a second PCR of roughly 6 to 11 cycles were a sample-barcoded 5' primer and a J-beta primer mix. TCRdb recomputed calls from the 5' RACE reads with MiXCR, one row per CDR3 protein. The sample includes about 1,800,000 distinct CDR3 sequences, roughly 27% of them seen just once. The sample consisted of blood. The origin of the receptors is a woman in her 30s in good health.

This clonotype was observed a handful of times. This chain uses TRBV6-5 with TRBJ2-4; maybe TRBD1 (6 bases). The CDR3 runs 17 residues. Germline values: CDR1 MNHEY, CDR2 SVGAGI. Trimming pared 0 bases from V and 3 bases from J, leaving 15 bases between. CDR3 DNA: TGTGCCAGCAGTTACTCTTTGACAGGCGCGAGCAAAAACATTCAGTACTTC. Its protein is CASSYSLTGASKNIQYF.

This clonotype was seen a few times. The genes are TRBV28 and TRBJ1-2; TRBD1 is a possible D gene (6 bases). Germline CDR1 is MDHEN and CDR2 is SYDVKM. CDR3 length: 13 residues. V was pared by 4 bases and J by 10 bases, with 16 bases between. DNA for the CDR3: TGTGCCAGCAGTTCCTCGGACAGTGAGGACTACACCTTC. The encoded protein is CASSSSDSEDYTF.

This clonotype has more than one count but fewer than ten. The V call is TRBV25-1, the J call TRBJ2-7, with a weak D call TRBD2 (8 bases). The CDR3 totals 16 residues. Germline CDR1 MGHDK, CDR2 SYGVNS. Trimming shortened V by 1 base and J by 1 base, and 14 bases separated the two germline ends. The CDR3 nucleotides are TGTGCCAGCAGTGAATTCGCGGGGGGACAGTCCTACGAGCAGTACTTC. Its translation is CASSEFAGGQSYEQYF.